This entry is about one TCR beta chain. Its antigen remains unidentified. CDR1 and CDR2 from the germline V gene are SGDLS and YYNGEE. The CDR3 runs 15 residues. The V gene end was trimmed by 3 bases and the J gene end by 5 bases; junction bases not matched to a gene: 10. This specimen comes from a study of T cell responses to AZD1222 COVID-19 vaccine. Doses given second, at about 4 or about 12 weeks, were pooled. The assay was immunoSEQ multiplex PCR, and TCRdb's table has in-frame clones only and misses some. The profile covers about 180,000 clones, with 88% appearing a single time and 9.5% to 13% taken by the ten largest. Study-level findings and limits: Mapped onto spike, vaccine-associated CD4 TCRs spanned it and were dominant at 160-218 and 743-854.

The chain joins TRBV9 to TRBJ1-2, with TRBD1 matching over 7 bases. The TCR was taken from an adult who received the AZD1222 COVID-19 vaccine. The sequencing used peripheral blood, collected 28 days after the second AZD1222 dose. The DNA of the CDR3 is TGTGCCAGCAGCGCTAACCAGGGACAGCCTTATGGCTACACCTTC. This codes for CASSANQGQPYGYTF.